Described below is a single T cell receptor beta chain sequence and its context. As yet, its antigen is unknown. The data stem from a study of T cell repertoires in cytomegalovirus infection. Each CDR3 protein gets one entry after TCRdb re-called the reads with MiXCR. This sample carries about 310,000 distinct CDR3 sequences, about 25% of them seen once, and the ten largest clones take about an eighth. Overall study findings and caveats: Across the ex vivo response, the dominant clonotypes were HLA-C-restricted CMV-specific TCR beta clonotypes.

The sequence was collected from a human donor in good health (CMV status not recorded). Some clones in this sample may be carry-over from other donors' samples. Sequenced material: cultured PBMCs, taken from culture after CMV antigen stimulation.

In DNA, the CDR3 is TGTGCCATCAGACTAGCGGACACCTACGAGCAGTACTTC. Residues: CAIRLADTYEQYF. V gene TRBV10-3 combines with J gene TRBJ2-7; 8 bases are shared with TRBD2. With 6 bases clipped from V and 2 bases from J, the junction kept 3 bases outside the gene matches. Per the germline V gene, CDR1 is ENHRY and CDR2 is SYGVKD. This CDR3 is built from 13 residues.